These T cell receptor beta chains were read from a single sample in a study of cytomegalovirus exposure and HLA in healthy donors. Only in-frame clones appear in the TCRdb table, and some are missing; sequencing was by immunoSEQ multiplex PCR. Of about 61,000 clones in the sample, 75% to 85% were seen once. The sample taken for sequencing was PBMCs. Receptors were obtained from a man in his fifties in good health and CMV-seropositive. Both conserved end residues are part of each CDR3. D genes are given only for firm matches. A clone size is listed for some rows: how often the clone was seen (once, few, many), or a class if it is expanded.

d_call: .
v_call: TRBV9
j_call: TRBJ2-1
clone_size: .
cdr3_aa: CASSVGTGYNEQFF
cdr3_nt: TGTGCCAGCAGCGTGGGGACTGGCTACAATGAGCAGTTCTTC

d_call: TRBD1
v_call: TRBV30
j_call: TRBJ2-3
clone_size: .
cdr3_aa: CAWSVGTGRHTQYF
cdr3_nt: TGTGCCTGGAGTGTAGGGACAGGGCGACATACGCAGTATTTT

d_call: .
v_call: TRBV9
j_call: TRBJ2-7
clone_size: few
cdr3_aa: CASSVGLVDEQYF
cdr3_nt: TGTGCCAGCAGCGTAGGACTAGTCGACGAGCAGTACTTC

d_call: TRBD1
v_call: TRBV2
j_call: TRBJ1-5
clone_size: few
cdr3_aa: CASSRTGVAQPQHF
cdr3_nt: TGTGCCAGCAGTCGTACAGGGGTAGCTCAGCCCCAGCATTTT

d_call: TRBD2
v_call: TRBV5-1
j_call: TRBJ2-3
clone_size: .
cdr3_aa: CASSLGLAGGPGADTQYF
cdr3_nt: TGCGCCAGCAGCTTGGGACTAGCGGGAGGGCCGGGGGCAGATACGCAGTATTTT

d_call: TRBD1
v_call: TRBV7-9
j_call: TRBJ2-2
clone_size: .
cdr3_aa: CASSSGTANTGELFF
cdr3_nt: TGTGCCAGCAGTTCCGGGACAGCGAACACCGGGGAGCTGTTTTTT

d_call: TRBD2
v_call: TRBV6-1
j_call: TRBJ2-3
clone_size: .
cdr3_aa: CASSEVGAGGPTDTQYF
cdr3_nt: TGTGCCAGCAGTGAAGTCGGGGCGGGAGGGCCCACAGATACGCAGTATTTT

d_call: TRBD2
v_call: TRBV2
j_call: TRBJ2-1
clone_size: .
cdr3_aa: CASTPDPRLAGVLNEQFF
cdr3_nt: TGTGCCAGCACTCCCGACCCCCGACTAGCGGGAGTTCTCAATGAGCAGTTCTTC

d_call: .
v_call: TRBV7-2
j_call: TRBJ1-3
clone_size: .
cdr3_aa: CASSGKGGTRGNTIYF
cdr3_nt: TGTGCCAGCAGTGGGAAAGGAGGCACCCGTGGAAACACCATATATTTT

d_call: TRBD2
v_call: TRBV4-1
j_call: TRBJ2-1
clone_size: .
cdr3_aa: CASSQELADFYNEQLF
cdr3_nt: TGCGCCAGCAGCCAAGAACTAGCGGATTTCTACAATGAGCAGCTCTTC

d_call: .
v_call: TRBV5-6
j_call: TRBJ2-6
clone_size: few
cdr3_aa: CASSIGSGANVLTF
cdr3_nt: TGTGCCAGCAGCATCGGCTCTGGGGCCAACGTCCTGACTTTC

d_call: .
v_call: TRBV4-3
j_call: TRBJ2-7
clone_size: .
cdr3_aa: CASSQARFTYEQYF
cdr3_nt: TGCGCCAGCAGCCAAGCGCGGTTCACCTACGAGCAGTACTTC

d_call: TRBD2
v_call: TRBV13
j_call: TRBJ2-1
clone_size: .
cdr3_aa: CASSLDPGGRAVNEQFF
cdr3_nt: TGTGCCAGCAGCTTAGACCCTGGTGGGAGGGCCGTGAATGAGCAGTTCTTC

d_call: TRBD1
v_call: TRBV14
j_call: TRBJ2-3
clone_size: .
cdr3_aa: CASSPYHRGGTDTQYF
cdr3_nt: TGTGCCAGCAGCCCCTACCACAGGGGTGGCACAGATACGCAGTATTTT

d_call: .
v_call: TRBV5-1
j_call: TRBJ2-1
clone_size: .
cdr3_aa: CASSSTSGRRGNEQFF
cdr3_nt: TGCGCCAGCAGCTCAACGTCGGGCCGTCGGGGCAATGAGCAGTTCTTC

d_call: .
v_call: TRBV5-6
j_call: TRBJ2-1
clone_size: .
cdr3_aa: CASSFGQRLGSYNEQFF
cdr3_nt: TGTGCCAGCAGCTTCGGGCAGAGACTAGGGTCCTACAATGAGCAGTTCTTC

d_call: .
v_call: TRBV7-9
j_call: TRBJ2-2
clone_size: .
cdr3_aa: CASSRGLMVAGELFF
cdr3_nt: TGTGCCAGCAGCCGTGGACTGATGGTGGCCGGGGAGCTGTTTTTT

d_call: .
v_call: TRBV4-3
j_call: TRBJ2-7
clone_size: .
cdr3_aa: CASSPAVAGSYEQYF
cdr3_nt: TGCGCCAGCAGCCCAGCAGTCGCGGGCTCCTACGAGCAGTACTTC

d_call: TRBD1
v_call: TRBV9
j_call: TRBJ1-2
clone_size: .
cdr3_aa: CASSVLASGTGAYGYPF
cdr3_nt: TGCGCCAGCAGCGTACTCGCCTCCGGGACAGGGGCCTATGGCTACCCCTTC

d_call: TRBD2
v_call: TRBV7-2
j_call: TRBJ2-7
clone_size: .
cdr3_aa: CASSFTGLAGEQYF
cdr3_nt: TGTGCCAGCAGCTTCACGGGACTAGCAGGCGAGCAGTACTTC

d_call: TRBD2
v_call: TRBV30
j_call: TRBJ2-1
clone_size: .
cdr3_aa: CAWSKGASGGDEQFF
cdr3_nt: TGTGCCTGGAGTAAAGGGGCTAGCGGGGGCGATGAGCAGTTCTTC

d_call: TRBD1
v_call: TRBV10-1
j_call: TRBJ1-1
clone_size: few
cdr3_aa: CASSVGQAGEAFF
cdr3_nt: TGCGCCAGCAGTGTTGGACAGGCGGGTGAAGCTTTCTTT

d_call: .
v_call: TRBV7-9
j_call: TRBJ1-1
clone_size: .
cdr3_aa: CASSLTPVGQNTEAFF
cdr3_nt: TGTGCCAGCAGCCTAACCCCCGTGGGACAGAACACTGAAGCTTTCTTT